This T cell receptor beta chain was documented in a study of blood T cells in healthy people across ages. Using a J-beta primer mix together with a sample-barcoded 5' primer, a second PCR was run for roughly 6 to 12 cycles. Sequencing of every sample gave 2.5 million or more CDR3-containing paired-end reads. TCRdb re-derived calls from the 5' RACE reads in MiXCR, one entry per CDR3 protein. The sample records some 1.5 million distinct CDR3 sequences, roughly 27% being singletons. CDR3 length: 13 residues. Germline CDR1 and CDR2: DFQATT and SNEGSKA (reference sequence). The V and J ends lost 2 bases and 6 bases, in that order; junction bases with no gene match: 3.

The source material was blood. The source is a woman in her twenties or thirties in good health. This chain joins TRBV20-1 and TRBJ2-1; 8 nucleotides align to TRBD1. CDR3 in DNA: TGCAGTGCTAGACCCGGACAGGGCAATGAGCAGTTCTTC. It codes for CSARPGQGNEQFF.